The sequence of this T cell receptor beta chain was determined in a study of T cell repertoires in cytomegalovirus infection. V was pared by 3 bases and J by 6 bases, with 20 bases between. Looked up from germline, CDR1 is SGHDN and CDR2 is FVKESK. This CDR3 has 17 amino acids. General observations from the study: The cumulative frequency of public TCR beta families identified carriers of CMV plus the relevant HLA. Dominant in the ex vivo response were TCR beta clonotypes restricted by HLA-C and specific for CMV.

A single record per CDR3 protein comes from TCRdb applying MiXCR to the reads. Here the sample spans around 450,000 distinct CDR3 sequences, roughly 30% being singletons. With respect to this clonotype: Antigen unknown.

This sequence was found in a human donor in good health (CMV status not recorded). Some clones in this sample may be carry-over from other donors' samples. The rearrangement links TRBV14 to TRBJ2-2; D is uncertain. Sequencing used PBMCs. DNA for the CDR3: TGTGCCAGCAGCCATGGTCTGGGCCTACCCTCACCCGGGGAGCTGTTTTTT. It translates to CASSHGLGLPSPGELFF.